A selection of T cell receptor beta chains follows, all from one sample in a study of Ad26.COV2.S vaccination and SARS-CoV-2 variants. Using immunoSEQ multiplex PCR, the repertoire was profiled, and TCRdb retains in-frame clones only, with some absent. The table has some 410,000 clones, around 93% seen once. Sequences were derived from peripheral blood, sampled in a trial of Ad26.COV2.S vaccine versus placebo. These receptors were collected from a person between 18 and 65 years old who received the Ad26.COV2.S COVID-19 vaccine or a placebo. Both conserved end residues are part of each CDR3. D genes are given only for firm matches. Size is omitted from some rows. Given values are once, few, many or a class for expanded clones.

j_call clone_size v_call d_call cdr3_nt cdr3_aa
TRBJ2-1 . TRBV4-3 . TGCGCCAGCAGCCAAGGTGAGAGTTACCAGGAGCAGTTCTTC CASSQGESYQEQFF
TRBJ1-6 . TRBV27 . TGTGCCAGCACTTCGACAGACCTGGGATTCTATAATTCACCCCTCCACTTT CASTSTDLGFYNSPLHF
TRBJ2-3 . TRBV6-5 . TGTGCCAGCAGGCCCACCGGGACCCTGGGGGATACGCAGTATTTT CASRPTGTLGDTQYF
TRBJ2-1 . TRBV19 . TGTGCCAGTAGTGAGGCGTGGGGGAGCTCCTACAATGAGCAGTTCTTC CASSEAWGSSYNEQFF
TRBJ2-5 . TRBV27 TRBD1 TGTGCCAGCAGTCACCCCGGGACAGGGGGCCTAGAGACCCAGTACTTC CASSHPGTGGLETQYF
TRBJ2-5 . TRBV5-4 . TGTGCCAGCAGCTTACCTAGCCTCGAGGAGACCCAGTACTTC CASSLPSLEETQYF
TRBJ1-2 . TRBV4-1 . TGCGCCAGCAGCCAAGATGTCTCCAAGGGATGGGACTATGGCTACACCTTC CASSQDVSKGWDYGYTF
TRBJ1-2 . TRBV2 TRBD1 TGTGCCAGCAGTATCCGGACAGGGATGGGCTATGGCTACACCTTC CASSIRTGMGYGYTF
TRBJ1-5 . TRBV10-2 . TGCGCCAGCAGTGAGTCCGGCAGATATAGCAATCAGCCCCAGCATTTT CASSESGRYSNQPQHF
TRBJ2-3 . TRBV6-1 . TGTGCCAGCAGTGAAGCGCAACTGGCCTTCCTAGGGGCAGATACGCAGTATTTT CASSEAQLAFLGADTQYF
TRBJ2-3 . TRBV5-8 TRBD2 TGTGCCAGCAAACTCGGGGGGACCACAGATACGCAGTATTTT CASKLGGTTDTQYF
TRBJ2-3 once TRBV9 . TGTGCCAGCAGCGTAGTAGGGCAAGATACGCAGTATTTT CASSVVGQDTQYF
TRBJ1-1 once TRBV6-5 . TGTGCCAGCAGCAACCAGGTAGGGGGGTCCGAAGCTTTCTTT CASSNQVGGSEAFF
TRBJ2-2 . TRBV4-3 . TGCGCCAGCAGCCAAGTGGGGGGTTACCCCGGGGAGCTGTTTTTT CASSQVGGYPGELFF
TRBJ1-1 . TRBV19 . TGTGCCAGTAGTATTGGAACCGAAGCTTTCTTT CASSIGTEAFF
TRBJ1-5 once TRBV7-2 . TGTGCCAGCAGCCCAACCCGCGGTCAGCCCCAGCATTTT CASSPTRGQPQHF
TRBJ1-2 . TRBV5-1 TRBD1 TGCGCCAGCAGCTTACACTCCGGGACAGACTATGGCTACACCTTC CASSLHSGTDYGYTF
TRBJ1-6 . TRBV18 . TGTGCCAGCTCACTCGACAGATTTAATTCACCCCTCCACTTT CASSLDRFNSPLHF
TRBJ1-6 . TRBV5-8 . TGTGCCAGCAGCGGGGTCCTCTACTTT CASSGVLYF
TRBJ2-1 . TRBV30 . TGTGCCTGGAGTGGTAGCTGGACGGGGGAGCAGTTCTTC CAWSGSWTGEQFF
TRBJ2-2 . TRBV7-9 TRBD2 TGTGCCAGCAGCCGGGGGGGCGACGACAGAAGGGTAGGCACCGGGGAGCTGTTTTTT CASSRGGDDRRVGTGELFF
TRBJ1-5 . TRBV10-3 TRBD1 TGTGCCATCAGCTTTCAGGGGGGCAATCAGCCCCAGCATTTT CAISFQGGNQPQHF
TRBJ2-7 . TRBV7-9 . TGTGCCAGCAGCTTAGCCAGGAACTACGAGCAGTACTTC CASSLARNYEQYF
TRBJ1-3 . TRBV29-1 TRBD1 TGCAGCGTTGATACAGGGGGCTCCCCTGGAAACACCATATATTTT CSVDTGGSPGNTIYF
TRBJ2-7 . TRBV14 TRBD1 TGTGCCAGCAGCCAGCAACAGGGGAAGTACGAGCAGTACTTC CASSQQQGKYEQYF
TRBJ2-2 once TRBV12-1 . TGTGCCAGCAGCTTTGAAGCGGGGGGGCCCAACGGGGAGCTGTTTTTT CASSFEAGGPNGELFF
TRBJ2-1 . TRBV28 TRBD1 TGTGCCAGTGCCGGGACAGGGGCAGGTGAGCAGTTCTTC CASAGTGAGEQFF
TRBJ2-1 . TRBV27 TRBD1 TGTGCCAGCAGTTTTCGGTTAATAAGACAGGGGCCTAACAATGAGCAGTTCTTC CASSFRLIRQGPNNEQFF
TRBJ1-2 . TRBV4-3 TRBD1 TGCGCCAGCAGCCCCTCCGGACCCGGGACAGGGGATGGCTACACCTTC CASSPSGPGTGDGYTF
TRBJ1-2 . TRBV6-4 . TGTGCCAGCAGTGACGACTCCCCTGGGGGCTACACCTTC CASSDDSPGGYTF
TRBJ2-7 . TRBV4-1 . TGCGCCAGCAGCCAGCCACAGGGTCACCTTTTCTACGAGCAGTACTTC CASSQPQGHLFYEQYF
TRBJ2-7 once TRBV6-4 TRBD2 TGTGCCAGCAGTGAACTATTAGCGGGGGGGTTTGACTACGAGCAGTACTTC CASSELLAGGFDYEQYF
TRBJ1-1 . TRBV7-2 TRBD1 TGTGCCAGCAGCCAGGGACAGATGAACACTGAAGCTTTCTTT CASSQGQMNTEAFF
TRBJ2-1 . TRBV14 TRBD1 TGTGCCAGCAGCAAAATAGGACAGGGTCGCCAAAATGAGCAGTTCTTC CASSKIGQGRQNEQFF
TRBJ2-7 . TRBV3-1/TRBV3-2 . TGTGCCAGCAGCCAAGGGCCCGCTCTAAGCTCCTACGAGCAGTACTTC CASSQGPALSSYEQYF
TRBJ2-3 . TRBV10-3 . TGTGCCATCAGTGAGTCGCCCCGATACCGGGACGCCGGACCAGATACGCAGTATTTT CAISESPRYRDAGPDTQYF
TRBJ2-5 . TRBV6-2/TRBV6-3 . TGTGCCAGCAGTCCCCGCGGGATTTCGGGGGCGAAAGAGACCCAGTACTTC CASSPRGISGAKETQYF
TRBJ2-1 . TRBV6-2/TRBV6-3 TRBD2 TGTGCCAGCAGTACTGGGACTAGCGGACGGTACAATGAGCAGTTCTTC CASSTGTSGRYNEQFF
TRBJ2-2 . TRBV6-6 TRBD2 TGTGCCAGCAGTCCACACCGACTAGCGGTGATCACCGGGGAGCTGTTTTTT CASSPHRLAVITGELFF
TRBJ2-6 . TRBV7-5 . TGTGCCAGAAGCTTAGTACCAGCGTCCGACTCTGGGGCCAACGTCCTGACTTTC CARSLVPASDSGANVLTF
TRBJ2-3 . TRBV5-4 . TGTGCCAGCCGGATGAGGGTTAACACAGATACGCAGTATTTT CASRMRVNTDTQYF
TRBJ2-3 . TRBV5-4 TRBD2 TGTGCCACCTATCTTCGGGGGGCAGATACGCAGTATTTT CATYLRGADTQYF
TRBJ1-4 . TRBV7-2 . TGTGCCAGCAGTCCGTTTGGTGGGATTAATGAAAAACTGTTTTTT CASSPFGGINEKLFF
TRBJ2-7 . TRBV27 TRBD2 TGTGCCAGCAGTTTATCGGGGGGGAGCTCCTACGAGCAGTACTTC CASSLSGGSSYEQYF
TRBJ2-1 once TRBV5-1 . TGCGCCAGCAGCTTGTTTAGGGGGGCCTCTGACAATGAGCAGTTCTTC CASSLFRGASDNEQFF
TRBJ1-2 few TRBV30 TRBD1 TGTGCCTGGATTCGACAGGGCGCTTATGGCTACACCTTC CAWIRQGAYGYTF
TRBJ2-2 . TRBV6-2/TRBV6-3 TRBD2 TGTGCCAGCAGCCGAAGACTAGCGGGTTCCGGGGAGCTGTTTTTT CASSRRLAGSGELFF
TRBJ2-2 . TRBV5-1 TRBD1 TGCGCCAGCAGCTTATTGGGACAGGGGTTCGACACCGGGGAGCTGTTTTTT CASSLLGQGFDTGELFF
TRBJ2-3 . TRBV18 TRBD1 TGTGCCAGCTCATACAGGGGTGGCACAGATACGCAGTATTTT CASSYRGGTDTQYF
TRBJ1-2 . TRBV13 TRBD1 TGTGCCAGCAGCTGGGGACAGTCCCTTCTCTACACCTTC CASSWGQSLLYTF